This is a list of T cell receptor beta chains from one sample in a study of T cells after yellow fever vaccination. TCRdb processed the 5' RACE reads anew with MiXCR; each CDR3 protein has one entry. This sample has around 320,000 distinct CDR3 sequences, with approximately 12% found just once. The sample was CD4+ T cells sorted from PBMCs, taken 45 days after the yellow fever booster vaccination. The receptors were gathered from a man aged 18 to 29 who received the YFV17D yellow fever vaccine. The CDR3 runs from the conserved cysteine through the conserved F or W. Each record gives: J gene, V gene, clone size, D gene, CDR3 DNA, CDR3 protein. D genes are given only for firm matches. Not every row has a clone size; where given, it reads once, few, many or a size class.

TRBJ1-6	TRBV9	many	TRBD1	TGTGCCAGCAGCGCCCGACAGGGGCCTAATTCACCCCTCCACTTT	CASSARQGPNSPLHF
TRBJ2-5	TRBV5-4	few	-	TGTGCCAGCAGCTTGGACGGCCCTGGGACCCAGTACTTC	CASSLDGPGTQYF
TRBJ2-1	TRBV18	-	TRBD2	TGTGCCAGCTCACCCGTTGGACTAGCCTACAATGAGCAGTTCTTC	CASSPVGLAYNEQFF
TRBJ1-6	TRBV7-2	few	-	TGTGCCAGCAGCTTAGGGGTGGGAATGGAGTCACCCCTCCACTTT	CASSLGVGMESPLHF
TRBJ1-1	TRBV5-4	-	-	TGTGCCAGCAGCCCCGAGCCGAACACTGAAGCTTTCTTT	CASSPEPNTEAFF
TRBJ1-2	TRBV5-4	-	-	TGTGCCAGCAGCTTGTTCTCGTTCGGGGGCACCTTC	CASSLFSFGGTF
TRBJ1-5	TRBV7-2	-	-	TGTGCCAGCAGCCCTACCGTGTTTTGCAATCAGCCCCAGCATTTT	CASSPTVFCNQPQHF
TRBJ2-2	TRBV11-2	-	-	TGTGCCAGCAGCTTAAACCGCCGGGAGCTGTTTTTT	CASSLNRRELFF
TRBJ2-1	TRBV6-1	few	-	TGTGCCAGCGCACGGGGGTTATCCTACAATGAGCAGTTCTTC	CASARGLSYNEQFF
TRBJ1-3	TRBV25-1	few	-	TGTGCCAGCAGTGAATTCCGGGCGGTTGGAAACACCATATATTTT	CASSEFRAVGNTIYF
TRBJ1-1	TRBV5-1	-	-	TGCGCCAGCAGAAGCAGGTGGGACACTGTAGCTTTCTTT	CASRSRWDTVAFF
TRBJ2-3	TRBV9	many	-	TGTGCCAGCAGCGTCCACCCCGCAGATACGCAGTATTTT	CASSVHPADTQYF
TRBJ2-7	TRBV5-1	-	TRBD2	TGCGCCAGCAGCGACTTGACTAGCGGGGGTTACGAGCAGTACTTC	CASSDLTSGGYEQYF
TRBJ2-7	TRBV7-9	-	TRBD2	TGTGCCAGCAGTCTCTCGGGACTAGGGGGCGAGCAGTACTTC	CASSLSGLGGEQYF
TRBJ2-3	TRBV5-1	few	-	TGCGCCAGCAGCGAACCAGGCACAGATACGCAGTATTTT	CASSEPGTDTQYF
TRBJ2-3	TRBV7-3	-	-	TGTGCCAGCAGCCGGCGAGACGATACGCAGTATTTT	CASSRRDDTQYF
TRBJ2-1	TRBV5-1	-	TRBD2	TGCGCCAGCAGCTTGCTAGCGGAGAGCTCCTACAATGAGCAGTTCTTC	CASSLLAESSYNEQFF
TRBJ1-2	TRBV7-2	-	-	TGTGCCAGCAGCTTAGGGGACAACCCCCTATATGGCTACACCTTC	CASSLGDNPLYGYTF
TRBJ2-1	TRBV7-2	-	-	TGTGCCAGCCGGTCAGGCGGCGTCTACAATGAGCAGTTCTTC	CASRSGGVYNEQFF
TRBJ1-3	TRBV20-1	-	-	TGCAGTGCCAGACGGGCAGGGCCTGGAAACACCATATATTTT	CSARRAGPGNTIYF
TRBJ2-7	TRBV7-8	many	TRBD2	TGTGCCAGCAGCGCCCGAATTACCGGGACTACGGAGCAGTACTTC	CASSARITGTTEQYF
TRBJ2-3	TRBV12-3/TRBV12-4	few	-	TGTGCCAGCAGTTTAAGCGGCAGGGAGAATACGCAGTATTTT	CASSLSGRENTQYF
TRBJ2-3	TRBV3-1	few	-	TGTGCCAGCAGCCTAGACTATGGGCAACCCGCAGATACGCAGTATTTT	CASSLDYGQPADTQYF
TRBJ2-5	TRBV20-1	-	TRBD1	TGCAGTGCTAGCCACGGGACAGCCCAAGAGACCCAGTACTTC	CSASHGTAQETQYF
TRBJ2-7	TRBV6-6	many	-	TGTGCCAGCTTGAGGGGGTACGAGCAGTACTTC	CASLRGYEQYF
TRBJ1-2	TRBV3-1	few	-	TGTGCCAGCAGCCAAGATTGGGGTACCTCTAACTATGGCTACACCTTC	CASSQDWGTSNYGYTF
TRBJ1-5	TRBV7-2	-	-	TGTGCCAGCAGCTCTAATCCCAGTATCAATCAGCCCCAGCATTTT	CASSSNPSINQPQHF
TRBJ1-6	TRBV3-1	-	-	TGTGCCAGCAGCCAATCGGGGGATATTTGGTCACCCCTCCACTTT	CASSQSGDIWSPLHF
TRBJ2-1	TRBV7-2	-	TRBD2	TGTGCCAGCAGCGGGACTAGCGGGGGGCCGGGGCAGTTCTTC	CASSGTSGGPGQFF
TRBJ2-1	TRBV7-2	many	TRBD1	TGTGCCAGCAGCTTAAGAACAGGGGTCTACAATGAGCAGTTCTTC	CASSLRTGVYNEQFF
TRBJ2-3	TRBV5-1	-	-	TGCGCCAGCAGCTTCAGTAGGTTGGATACGCAGTATTTT	CASSFSRLDTQYF
TRBJ2-7	TRBV7-9	-	-	TGTGCCAGCAGCCCCGGTAACGAGCAGTACTTC	CASSPGNEQYF
TRBJ2-5	TRBV29-1	many	-	TGCAGCGTAGGAGGGGGGGCGAAGACCCAGTACTTC	CSVGGGAKTQYF
TRBJ2-1	TRBV5-6	many	-	TGTGCCAGCAGCTTGAGGGGGGGATCTACGTACAATGAGCAGTTCTTC	CASSLRGGSTYNEQFF
TRBJ1-4	TRBV5-6	few	-	TGTGCCAGCAGCCCCCGCTGGGGGGCAGGGACTAATGAAAAACTGTTTTTT	CASSPRWGAGTNEKLFF
TRBJ2-5	TRBV7-2	-	TRBD1	TGTGCCAGCAGCCCTTACAGGGGGCAGGAGACCCAGTACTTC	CASSPYRGQETQYF
TRBJ2-7	TRBV6-6	-	-	TGTGCCAGCAGTTACTCGGCCAGGGAGGCCGAGCAGTACTTC	CASSYSAREAEQYF
TRBJ2-1	TRBV14	-	-	TGTGCCAGCAGCCAAGTTTTTGGGGGATACAATGAGCAGTTCTTC	CASSQVFGGYNEQFF
TRBJ2-7	TRBV6-6	-	-	TGTGCCAGCAGTTACGCACAGGGAGGGTCCCACGAGCAGTACTTC	CASSYAQGGSHEQYF
TRBJ1-4	TRBV9	-	-	TGTGCCAGCAGCGCCCGGGACCGCGAAAAACTGTTTTTT	CASSARDREKLFF
TRBJ1-1	TRBV6-5	few	TRBD1	TGTGCCAGTGGGAGGGGGCGGTCAACCCTGTCGAACACTGAAGCTTTCTTT	CASGRGRSTLSNTEAFF
TRBJ1-2	TRBV6-6	-	-	TGTGCCAGCACTACTAGCGAGAAGCGGTGGGGCTACACCTTC	CASTTSEKRWGYTF
TRBJ1-2	TRBV10-3	-	-	TGTGCCATCAGCCCCAGGGTAAAGGGTGTCTATGGCTACACCTTC	CAISPRVKGVYGYTF
TRBJ2-1	TRBV7-7	few	TRBD2	TGTGCTAGCAGGTCAGCGGGGGGAGATGAGCAGTTCTTC	CASRSAGGDEQFF
TRBJ1-2	TRBV7-9	few	-	TGTGCCAGCAGCTTTTCAACAGAAAGCTATGGCTACACCTTC	CASSFSTESYGYTF
TRBJ2-5	TRBV7-8	few	TRBD2	TGTGCCAGCAGCTTCCCCCGGGTCCTGGGGGGGGAGACCCAGTACTTC	CASSFPRVLGGETQYF
TRBJ1-1	TRBV5-4	few	-	TGTGCCAGCAGCCCGGCCATTCCGGGCACTGAAGCTTTCTTT	CASSPAIPGTEAFF
TRBJ1-1	TRBV24-1	-	-	TGTGCCACCAGTGAAGCGGGGGGCACTGAAGCTTTCTTT	CATSEAGGTEAFF
TRBJ2-7	TRBV18	-	-	TGTGCCAGCTCACCGGGCACAGGGTCTCGGGGGGAGCAGTACTTC	CASSPGTGSRGEQYF
TRBJ1-3	TRBV4-1	many	-	TGCGCCAGCAGCCAACTTTCTGGAAACACCATATATTTT	CASSQLSGNTIYF
TRBJ2-1	TRBV19	-	TRBD2	TGTGCCAGTTCGGGACTAGCGGCCCCCTACAATGAGCAGTTCTTC	CASSGLAAPYNEQFF
TRBJ2-5	TRBV20-1	-	TRBD2	TGCAGTGCTCCGTCGACTAGCGGAGGGTGGGAGACCCAGTACTTC	CSAPSTSGGWETQYF
TRBJ2-1	TRBV5-6	many	-	TGTGCCAGCAGCTATGAACTAGGGGGGGAGCAGTTCTTC	CASSYELGGEQFF